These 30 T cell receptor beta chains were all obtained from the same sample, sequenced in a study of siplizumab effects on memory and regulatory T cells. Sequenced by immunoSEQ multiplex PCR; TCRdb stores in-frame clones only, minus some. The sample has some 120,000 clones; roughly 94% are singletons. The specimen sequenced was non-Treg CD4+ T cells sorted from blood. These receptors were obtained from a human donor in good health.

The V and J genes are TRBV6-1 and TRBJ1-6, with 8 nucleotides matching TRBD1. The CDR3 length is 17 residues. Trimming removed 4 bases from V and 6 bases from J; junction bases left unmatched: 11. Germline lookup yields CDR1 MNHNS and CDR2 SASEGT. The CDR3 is CASSADREGISNSPLHF. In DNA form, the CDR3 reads TGTGCCAGCAGTGCGGACAGGGAAGGAATATCTAATTCACCCCTCCACTTT.

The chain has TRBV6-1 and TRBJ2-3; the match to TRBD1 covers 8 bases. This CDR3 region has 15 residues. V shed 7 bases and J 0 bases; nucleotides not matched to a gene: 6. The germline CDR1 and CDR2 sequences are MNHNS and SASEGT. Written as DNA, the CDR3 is TGTGCCAGCATCAAGGGACAGGCAAGCACAGATACGCAGTATTTT. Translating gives CASIKGQASTDTQYF.

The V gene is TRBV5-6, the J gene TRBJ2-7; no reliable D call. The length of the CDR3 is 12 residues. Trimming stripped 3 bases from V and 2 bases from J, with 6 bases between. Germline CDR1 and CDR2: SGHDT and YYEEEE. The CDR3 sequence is CASSSETYEQYF. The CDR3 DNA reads TGTGCCAGCAGCTCCGAGACCTACGAGCAGTACTTC. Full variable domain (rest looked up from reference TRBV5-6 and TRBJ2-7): DAGVTQSPTHLIKTRGQQVTLRCSPKSGHDTVSWYQQALGQGPQFIFQYYEEEERQRGNFPDRFSGHQFPNYSSELNVNALLLGDSALYLCASSSETYEQYFGPGTRLTVT.

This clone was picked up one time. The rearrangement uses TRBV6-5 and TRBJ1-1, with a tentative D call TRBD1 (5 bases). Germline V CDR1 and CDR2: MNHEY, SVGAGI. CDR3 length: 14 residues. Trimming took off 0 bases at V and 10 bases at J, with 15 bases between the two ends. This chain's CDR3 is CASSYSNPGMGAFF. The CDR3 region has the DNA TGTGCCAGCAGTTACTCGAATCCAGGGATGGGAGCTTTCTTT.

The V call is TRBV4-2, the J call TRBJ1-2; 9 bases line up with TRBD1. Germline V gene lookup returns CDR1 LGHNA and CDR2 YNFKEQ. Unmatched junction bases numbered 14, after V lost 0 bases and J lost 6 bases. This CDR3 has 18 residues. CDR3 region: CASSQDLAPGTGLNGYTF. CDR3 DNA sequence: TGTGCCAGCAGCCAAGATTTGGCACCCGGGACAGGGCTGAATGGCTACACCTTC.

In DNA form, the CDR3 reads TGTGCCAGCAGGCAGGGGTTCGGGCAAGAGACCCAGTACTTC. Translated: CASRQGFGQETQYF. The V and J genes are TRBV6-1 and TRBJ2-5; tentatively, D is TRBD1 (6 bases). Trimming removed 6 bases from V and 2 bases from J, with 13 bases in between. CDR1 is MNHNS and CDR2 is SASEGT in the germline V gene. The CDR3 totals 14 residues.

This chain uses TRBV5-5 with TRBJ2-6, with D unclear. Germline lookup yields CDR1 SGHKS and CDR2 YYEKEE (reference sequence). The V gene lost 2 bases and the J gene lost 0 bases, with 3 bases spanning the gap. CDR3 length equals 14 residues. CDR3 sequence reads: CASSFISGANVLTF. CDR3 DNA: TGTGCCAGCAGCTTTATCTCTGGGGCCAACGTCCTGACTTTC.

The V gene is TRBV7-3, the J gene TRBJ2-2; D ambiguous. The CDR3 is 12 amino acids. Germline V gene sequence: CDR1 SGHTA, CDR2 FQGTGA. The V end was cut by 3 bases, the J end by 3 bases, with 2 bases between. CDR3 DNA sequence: TGTGCCAGCAGCTTGGACACCGGGGAGCTGTTTTTT. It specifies CASSLDTGELFF.

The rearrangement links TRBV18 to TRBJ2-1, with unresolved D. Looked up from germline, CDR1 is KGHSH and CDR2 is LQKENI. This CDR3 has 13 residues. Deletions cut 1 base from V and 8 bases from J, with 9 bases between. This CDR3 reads CASSPLNVDEQFF. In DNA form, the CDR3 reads TGTGCCAGCTCACCACTAAATGTCGATGAGCAGTTCTTC.

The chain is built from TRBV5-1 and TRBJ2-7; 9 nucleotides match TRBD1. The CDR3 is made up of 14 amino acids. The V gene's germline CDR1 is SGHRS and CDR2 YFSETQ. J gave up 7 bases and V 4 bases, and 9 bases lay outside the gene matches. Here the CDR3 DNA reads TGCGCCAGCAGCCCGGGACAGGGCTTTGGGGAGCAGTACTTC. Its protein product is CASSPGQGFGEQYF.

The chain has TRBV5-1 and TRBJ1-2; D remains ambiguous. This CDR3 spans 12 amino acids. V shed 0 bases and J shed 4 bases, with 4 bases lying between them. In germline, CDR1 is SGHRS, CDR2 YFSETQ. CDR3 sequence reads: CASSLETYGYTF. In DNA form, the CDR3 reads TGCGCCAGCAGCTTGGAGACCTATGGCTACACCTTC.

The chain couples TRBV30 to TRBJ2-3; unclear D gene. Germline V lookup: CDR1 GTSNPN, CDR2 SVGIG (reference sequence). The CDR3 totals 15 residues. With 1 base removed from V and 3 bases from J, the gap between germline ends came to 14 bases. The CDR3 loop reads CAWSARRHGTDTQYF. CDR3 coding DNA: TGTGCCTGGAGTGCACGGCGGCACGGTACAGATACGCAGTATTTT.

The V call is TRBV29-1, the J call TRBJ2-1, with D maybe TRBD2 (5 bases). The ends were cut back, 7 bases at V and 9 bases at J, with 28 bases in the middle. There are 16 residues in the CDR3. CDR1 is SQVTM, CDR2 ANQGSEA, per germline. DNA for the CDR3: TGCAGCGCCGCTTGGGCCGGGGTAGGTCGGCGAGGTGAGCAGTTCTTC. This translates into CSAAWAGVGRRGEQFF.

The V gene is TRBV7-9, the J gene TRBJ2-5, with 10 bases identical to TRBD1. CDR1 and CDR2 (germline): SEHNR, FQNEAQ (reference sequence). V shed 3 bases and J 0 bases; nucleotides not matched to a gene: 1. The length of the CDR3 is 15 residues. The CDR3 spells CASSLDRGYQETQYF. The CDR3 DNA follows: TGTGCCAGCAGCTTGGACAGGGGGTACCAAGAGACCCAGTACTTC. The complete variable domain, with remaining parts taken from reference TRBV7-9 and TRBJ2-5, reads DTGVSQNPRHKITKRGQNVTFRCDPISEHNRLYWYRQTLGQGPEFLTYFQNEAQLEKSRLLSDRFSAERPKGSFSTLEIQRTEQGDSAMYLCASSLDRGYQETQYFGPGTRLLVL.

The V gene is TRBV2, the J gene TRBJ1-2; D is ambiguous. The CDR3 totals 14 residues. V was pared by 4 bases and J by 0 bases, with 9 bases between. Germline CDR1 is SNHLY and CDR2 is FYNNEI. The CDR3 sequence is CASSGETANYGYTF. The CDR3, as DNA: TGTGCCAGCAGTGGGGAAACTGCTAACTATGGCTACACCTTC.

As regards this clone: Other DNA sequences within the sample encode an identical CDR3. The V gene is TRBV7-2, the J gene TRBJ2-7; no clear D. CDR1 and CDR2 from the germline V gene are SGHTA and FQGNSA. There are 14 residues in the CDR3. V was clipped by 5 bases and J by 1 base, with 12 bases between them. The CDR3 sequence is CASSLADGSYEQYF. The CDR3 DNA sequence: TGTGCCAGCAGCCTCGCGGACGGTTCCTACGAGCAGTACTTC.

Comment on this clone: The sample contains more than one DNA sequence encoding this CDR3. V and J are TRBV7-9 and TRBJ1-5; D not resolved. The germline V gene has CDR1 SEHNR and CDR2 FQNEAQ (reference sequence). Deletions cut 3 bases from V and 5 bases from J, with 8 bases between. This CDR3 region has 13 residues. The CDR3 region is CASSLGVDQPQHF. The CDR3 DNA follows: TGTGCCAGCAGCTTGGGAGTGGATCAGCCCCAGCATTTT.

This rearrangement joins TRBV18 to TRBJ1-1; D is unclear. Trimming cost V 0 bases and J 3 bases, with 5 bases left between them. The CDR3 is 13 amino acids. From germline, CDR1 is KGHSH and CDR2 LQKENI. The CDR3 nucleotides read TGTGCCAGCTCACCACCGTCGGACACTGAAGCTTTCTTT. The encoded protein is CASSPPSDTEAFF. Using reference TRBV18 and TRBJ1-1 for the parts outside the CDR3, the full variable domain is NAGVMQNPRHLVRRRGQEARLRCSPMKGHSHVYWYRQLPEEGLKFMVYLQKENIIDESGMPKERFSAEFPKEGPSILRIQQVVRGDSAAYFCASSPPSDTEAFFGQGTRLTVV.

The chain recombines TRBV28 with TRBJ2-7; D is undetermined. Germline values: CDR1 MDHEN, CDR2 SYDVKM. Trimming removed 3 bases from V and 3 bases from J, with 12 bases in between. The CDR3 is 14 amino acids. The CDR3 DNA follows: TGTGCCAGCAGTTTGTTGGTTTGGGTCTACGAGCAGTACTTC. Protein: CASSLLVWVYEQYF.

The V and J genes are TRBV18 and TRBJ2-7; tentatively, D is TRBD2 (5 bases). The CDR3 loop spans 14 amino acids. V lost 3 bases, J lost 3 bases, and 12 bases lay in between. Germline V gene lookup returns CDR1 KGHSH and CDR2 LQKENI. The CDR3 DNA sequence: TGTGCCAGCTCACCGGGTCGGGATGGCTACGAGCAGTACTTC. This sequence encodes CASSPGRDGYEQYF.

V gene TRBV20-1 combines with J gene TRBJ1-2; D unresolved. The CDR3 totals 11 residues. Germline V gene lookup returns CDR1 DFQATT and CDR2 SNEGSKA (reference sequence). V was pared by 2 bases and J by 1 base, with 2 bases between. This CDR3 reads CSARRNYGYTF. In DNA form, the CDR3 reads TGCAGTGCTAGACGTAACTATGGCTACACCTTC.

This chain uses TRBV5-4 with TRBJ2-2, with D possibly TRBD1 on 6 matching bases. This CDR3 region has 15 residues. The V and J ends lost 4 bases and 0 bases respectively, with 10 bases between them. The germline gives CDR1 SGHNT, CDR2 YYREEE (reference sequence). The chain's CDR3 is CASSTTGSNTGELFF. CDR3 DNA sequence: TGTGCCAGCAGCACGACAGGTTCGAACACCGGGGAGCTGTTTTTT.

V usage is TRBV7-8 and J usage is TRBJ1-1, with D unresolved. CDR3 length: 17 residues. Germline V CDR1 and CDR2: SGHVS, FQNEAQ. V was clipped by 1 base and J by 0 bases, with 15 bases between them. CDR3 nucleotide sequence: TGTGCCAGCAGCTTAGATAGGCCCCCGGCCCTGAACACTGAAGCTTTCTTT. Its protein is CASSLDRPPALNTEAFF.

The CDR3 reads CASSQKRATGGRGYGYTF. DNA for the CDR3: TGCGCCAGCAGCCAAAAGCGCGCGACTGGGGGGCGAGGCTATGGCTACACCTTC. The V call is TRBV4-1, the J call TRBJ1-2; perhaps TRBD1 as D (6 bases). The V and J ends lost 2 bases and 4 bases respectively, with 23 bases between them. The CDR3 consists of 18 residues. The V gene's germline CDR1 is MGHRA and CDR2 YSYEKL.

CDR3 region: CASIQQGTDTQYF. CDR3 sequence (DNA): TGTGCCAGCATCCAACAGGGCACAGATACGCAGTATTTT. The J gene is TRBJ2-3, the V gene TRBV25-1; weak D call: TRBD1 (5 bases). Germline CDR1 reads MGHDK; CDR2 reads SYGVNS. Trimming left V 7 bases short and J 1 base short, with 9 bases between. This CDR3 contains 13 residues.

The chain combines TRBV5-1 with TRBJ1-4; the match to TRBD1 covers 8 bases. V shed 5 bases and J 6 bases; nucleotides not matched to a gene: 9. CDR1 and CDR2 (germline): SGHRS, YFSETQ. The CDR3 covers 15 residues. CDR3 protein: CASRSNRGAYEKLFF. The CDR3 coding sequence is TGCGCCAGCAGATCTAACAGGGGGGCCTATGAAAAACTGTTTTTT.

CDR3 nucleotides: TGCGCCAGCAGCCCCCTGGGAGGAGGCTACACCTTC. Its protein product is CASSPLGGGYTF. The chain uses TRBV4-1 and TRBJ1-2; D ambiguous. CDR3 length: 12 amino acids. CDR1 MGHRA and CDR2 YSYEKL come from the germline V gene. Trimming shortened V by 4 bases and J by 8 bases, and 11 bases separated the two germline ends.

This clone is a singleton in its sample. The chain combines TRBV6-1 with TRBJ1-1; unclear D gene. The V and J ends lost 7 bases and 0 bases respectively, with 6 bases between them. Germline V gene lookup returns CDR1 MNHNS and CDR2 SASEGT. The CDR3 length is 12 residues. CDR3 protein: CASTFLNTEAFF. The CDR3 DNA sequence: TGTGCCAGCACATTTTTGAACACTGAAGCTTTCTTT.

Written as DNA, the CDR3 is TGCGCCAGCAGTTCTTCTAGCGGGGGGGCCAAGAATGAGCAGTTCTTC. This encodes CASSSSSGGAKNEQFF. The chain uses TRBV10-2 and TRBJ2-1; 12 bases fit TRBD2. V trimming: 5 bases; J trimming: 7 bases; junction bases outside the gene matches: 9. The CDR3 runs 16 residues. Germline V CDR1 and CDR2: WSHSY, SAAADI.

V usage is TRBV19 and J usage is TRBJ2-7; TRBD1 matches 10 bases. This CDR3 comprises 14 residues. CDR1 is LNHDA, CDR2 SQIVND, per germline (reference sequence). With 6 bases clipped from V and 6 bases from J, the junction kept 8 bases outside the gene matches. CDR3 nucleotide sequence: TGTGCCAGTAGCAGCGGACAGGGGGTAGTCGAGCAGTACTTC. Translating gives CASSSGQGVVEQYF. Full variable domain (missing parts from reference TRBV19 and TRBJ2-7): DGGITQSPKYLFRKEGQNVTLSCEQNLNHDAMYWYRQDPGQGLRLIYYSQIVNDFQKGDIAEGYSVSREKKESFPLTVTSAQKNPTAFYLCASSSGQGVVEQYFGPGTRLTVT.